This record covers a single T cell receptor beta chain. This CDR3 spans 14 amino acids. CDR1 and CDR2 from the germline V gene are MDHEN and SYDVKM. V lost 5 bases and J 8 bases, leaving 16 bases between the germline ends. The entry originates in a study of blood T cell repertoires in COVID-19. Overall study: Samples of COVID-19 (acute and convalescent) were obtained from the United States, Italy and Spain. Sources were T cells, B-cell-depleted T cells, or PBMCs; the material itself was cDNA or gDNA.

As processed by the authors: Amplification with reference gene primers provided the estimates of nucleated cell counts. The table came from immunoSEQ multiplex PCR; TCRdb's copy has only in-frame clones and leaves some out. That table is the source of V, J and clone size, and D and trimming were worked out from the DNA. The data hold nearly 300,000 clones, with around 88% observed a single time. V usage is TRBV28 and J usage is TRBJ1-5; D gene unclear. This sequence originates from a woman in her twenties or thirties who had recovered from COVID-19. The sample comprised peripheral blood. CDR3 sequence reads: CASSVYGVGEPQHF. CDR3 in DNA: TGTGCCAGCAGTGTATACGGGGTCGGGGAGCCCCAGCATTTT.